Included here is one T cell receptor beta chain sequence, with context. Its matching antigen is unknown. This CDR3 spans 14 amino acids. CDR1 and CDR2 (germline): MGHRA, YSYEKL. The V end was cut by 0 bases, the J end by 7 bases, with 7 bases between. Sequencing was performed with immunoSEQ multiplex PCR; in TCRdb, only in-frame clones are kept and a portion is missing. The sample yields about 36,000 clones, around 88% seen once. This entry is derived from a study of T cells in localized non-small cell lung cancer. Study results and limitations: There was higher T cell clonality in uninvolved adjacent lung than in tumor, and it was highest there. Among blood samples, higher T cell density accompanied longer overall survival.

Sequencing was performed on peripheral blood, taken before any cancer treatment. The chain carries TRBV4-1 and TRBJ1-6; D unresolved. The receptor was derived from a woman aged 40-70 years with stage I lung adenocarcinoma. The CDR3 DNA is TGCGCCAGCAGCCAAGATCGAGCGAATTCACCCCTCCACTTT. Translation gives CASSQDRANSPLHF.